Listed here is a single TCR beta chain. This CDR3 comprises 12 residues. Germline V gene data show CDR1 as SNHLY and CDR2 as FYNNEI. Trimming took 8 bases from V and 4 from J, leaving 12 bases between them. The data derive from a study of shared clonotypes between healthy human individuals. Study-wide background: The donors, a couple of women and a few men, were aged 18 to 49. Each donor contributed plates that comprised three CD4 naive, three CD4 memory, two CD8 naive and one CD8 memory.

In the study's own analysis: Filtering differed for immunoSEQ, which gave only junction sequences without quality scores. The assay was immunoSEQ multiplex PCR, and TCRdb's table has in-frame clones only and misses some. From that table come the V and J calls and clone size; the DNA was used to work out D and trimming. The sample consists of 1,500,000 or so clones, around 97% of them appearing once. Every contributor of samples was a Caucasian grown-up residing in Nashville, Tennessee. This TCR was recovered from a young man in good health. Sequencing used naive CD4+ T cells sorted from blood. Subset described: CD45RA+ positively selected. The rearrangement joins TRBV2 to TRBJ2-7, with D possibly TRBD2 on 5 matching bases. CDR3 sequence reads: CASGEGVYEQYF. CDR3 bases: TGTGCCAGCGGAGAGGGAGTTTACGAGCAGTACTTC.